This T cell receptor beta chain was captured by sequencing in a study of PD-1 blockade in classical Hodgkin lymphoma. Study-wide results and caveats: Patients who began taking nivolumab under 1 year after ASCT were left out. Patients with a complete response exhibited baseline diversity comparable to newly diagnosed patients. By C4D1, diversity of CD4+ TCRs had risen significantly, whereas that of CD8+ TCRs had not.

Time point denoted: cycle 4 day 1 (C4D1), after five to seven weeks of nivolumab. Each patient relapsed following autologous stem cell transplantation, and prior brentuximab vedotin exposure differed. Patients reached a best response of complete response, partial response or progressive disease. Clones were read by immunoSEQ multiplex PCR, and TCRdb kept only the in-frame ones, dropping some. The sample yields about 39,000 clones, 77% seen once. CDR1 and CDR2 from the germline V gene are SGHRS and YFSETQ. The CDR3 has 15 residues. With V trimmed by 4 bases and J by 4 bases, 3 bases remained unmatched. Turning to this clone: The target antigen is unknown.

Sequences were derived from peripheral blood mononuclear cells (PBMCs), sampled before the fourth cycle of nivolumab. The chain carries TRBV5-1 and TRBJ2-2; 11 bases line up with TRBD1. This clonotype originated in a human donor with classical Hodgkin lymphoma. CDR3 nucleotide sequence: TGCGCCAGCAGCCCGGGGACAGGGGGCACCGGGGAGCTGTTTTTT. Translating it yields CASSPGTGGTGELFF. The whole variable domain, remainder taken from reference TRBV5-1 and TRBJ2-2, is KAGVTQTPRYLIKTRGQQVTLSCSPISGHRSVSWYQQTPGQGLQFLFEYFSETQRNKGNFPGRFSGRQFSNSRSEMNVSTLELGDSALYLCASSPGTGGTGELFFGEGSRLTVL.